Presented here are 27 T cell receptor beta chains from one specimen sequenced in a study of type 1 regulatory T cells. TCRdb re-analysed the reads in MiXCR, keeping a single row per CDR3 protein. This sample yields roughly 18,000 distinct CDR3 sequences, of which 10% are seen a single time; under 3.5% belongs to the top ten. Source material: CD4+ T cells, either the whole sample or a sorted fraction (not recorded which). Receptor source: a human donor in good health.

The sample holds many counts of this clonotype. The chain carries TRBV30 and TRBJ2-7; D is unclear. The germline V gene has CDR1 GTSNPN and CDR2 SVGIG (reference sequence). This CDR3 has 12 amino acids. Trimming removed 3 bases from V and 5 bases from J, with 11 bases in between. Here the CDR3 reads CAWSPLRDEQYF. The CDR3 DNA sequence: TGTGCCTGGAGCCCCCTTCGCGACGAGCAGTACTTC.

The chain is built from TRBV5-1 and TRBJ2-7, with D tentatively TRBD2 (6 bases). Germline V gene data show CDR1 as SGHRS and CDR2 as YFSETQ. The CDR3 consists of 15 residues. V lost 1 base and J lost 7, with 18 bases in between. CDR3 bases: TGCGCCAGCAGCTTGACGGGGAGCCAGGCGGGGGAGCAGTACTTC. This encodes CASSLTGSQAGEQYF.

There are many counts of this clonotype. V gene TRBV12-3 or TRBV12-4 combines with J gene TRBJ2-2; D gene unclear. There are 12 residues in the CDR3. Trimming pared 6 bases from V and 6 bases from J, leaving 8 bases between. The CDR3 DNA sequence: TGTGCCAGCAGCCTATTTTCCGGGGAGCTGTTTTTT. This translates into CASSLFSGELFF.

V and J are TRBV24-1 and TRBJ2-6; no reliable D call. The CDR3 extends over 13 amino acids. V lost 12 bases and J 4 bases, leaving 12 bases between the germline ends. Germline CDR1 KGHDR, CDR2 SFDVKD. CDR3 residues: CASPASGANVLTF. In DNA form, the CDR3 reads TGTGCCTCGCCAGCCTCCGGGGCCAACGTCCTGACTTTC.

The table lists this clonotype with many counts. The chain carries TRBV2 and TRBJ1-1, with D hard to call. Germline assignment: CDR1 SNHLY and CDR2 FYNNEI. Deletions cut 0 bases from V and 10 bases from J, with 15 bases between. The CDR3 contains 14 residues. The CDR3 spells CASSEAVAKRAAFF. CDR3 in DNA: TGTGCCAGCAGTGAAGCGGTGGCGAAACGCGCAGCTTTCTTT. Combining the CDR3 with reference TRBV2 and TRBJ1-1 gives the whole variable domain EPEVTQTPSHQVTQMGQEVILRCVPISNHLYFYWYRQILGQKVEFLVSFYNNEISEKSEIFDDQFSVERPDGSNFTLKIRSTKLEDSAMYFCASSEAVAKRAAFFGQGTRLTVV.

Many counts were recorded for this clonotype. The gene calls are TRBV2 and TRBJ2-6, with TRBD1 matching over 11 bases. J was trimmed by 4 bases and V by 8 bases; bases with no gene match: 7. CDR1 SNHLY and CDR2 FYNNEI come from the germline V gene. CDR3 length: 16 residues. CDR3 nucleotide sequence: TGTGCCAGCGCCGGGACAGGGGGTCCCGGGGCCAACGTCCTGACTTTC. Protein: CASAGTGGPGANVLTF.

In its sample, this clonotype was seen many times. The chain employs TRBV20-1 and TRBJ1-6, with TRBD1 identical over 8 bases. The ends lost 6 bases at V and 0 bases at J; junction bases unmatched: 4. This CDR3 has 15 residues. The V gene's germline CDR1 is DFQATT and CDR2 SNEGSKA (reference sequence). The CDR3: CSAGQGSSYNSPLHF. The CDR3 DNA sequence: TGCAGTGCCGGACAGGGAAGCTCCTATAATTCACCCCTCCACTTT.

The V and J genes are TRBV5-5 and TRBJ2-2; D ambiguous. Trimming left V 4 bases short and J 6 bases short, with 16 bases between. This CDR3 comprises 15 residues. Germline CDR1 is SGHKS and CDR2 is YYEKEE (reference sequence). The CDR3 here is CASSGTRLGSGELFF. CDR3 DNA: TGTGCCAGCAGCGGAACAAGATTGGGGTCCGGGGAGCTGTTTTTT. The full variable domain, completed using reference TRBV5-5 and TRBJ2-2, is DAGVTQSPTHLIKTRGQQVTLRCSPISGHKSVSWYQQVLGQGPQFIFQYYEKEERGRGNFPDRFSARQFPNYSSELNVNALLLGDSALYLCASSGTRLGSGELFFGEGSRLTVL.

Note on this clonotype: This could be a read error, since a much larger clone is one nucleotide away. The rearrangement joins TRBV14 to TRBJ2-7; 7 bases are shared with TRBD2. V gave up 0 bases and J gave up 4 bases; unmatched junction bases: 6. This CDR3 contains 15 residues. Per germline, CDR1 SGHDN and CDR2 FVKESK. This chain's CDR3 is CASSQETGGGYEQYF. The CDR3 nucleotides read TGTGCCAGCAGCCAAGAGACTGGCGGGGGATACGAGCAGTACTTC.

The chain employs TRBV20-1 and TRBJ2-5; D uncertain. This CDR3 is built from 11 residues. Germline lookup yields CDR1 DFQATT and CDR2 SNEGSKA (reference sequence). For the CDR3, the DNA is TGCAGCGGAGTCCCTTCTGAGACCCAGTACTTC. Translated, it gives CSGVPSETQYF.

The chain recombines TRBV12-3 or TRBV12-4 with TRBJ2-2, with 7 bases lining up with TRBD2. This CDR3 has 17 amino acids. V was pared by 5 bases and J by 5 bases, with 14 bases of the junction left unmatched. The CDR3, as DNA: TGTGCCAGCAGTGCCCGGCGCCGGGAGGTTGGGACCGGGGAGCTGTTTTTT. Translated, it gives CASSARRREVGTGELFF.

Concerning this clonotype: A much larger clone is a single base away; this may be a read error. This CDR3 reads CANSLGYSGSPYEQYF. The CDR3 nucleotides read TGTGCCAACAGCTTAGGGTATAGCGGGAGCCCATACGAGCAGTACTTC. The rearrangement uses TRBV7-8 and TRBJ2-7, with 9 bases identical to TRBD2. Germline CDR1 reads SGHVS; CDR2 reads FQNEAQ. This CDR3 comprises 16 residues.

The gene calls are TRBV4-3 and TRBJ2-7, with D uncertain. The V and J ends lost 3 bases and 5 bases respectively, with 17 bases between them. CDR1 LGHNA and CDR2 YSLEER come from the germline V gene. CDR3 length equals 15 residues. This CDR3 reads CASSQATGLQNEQYF. The CDR3 bases are TGCGCCAGCAGCCAGGCGACCGGGCTCCAAAACGAGCAGTACTTC.

This chain joins TRBV12-3 or TRBV12-4 and TRBJ2-4; 7 bases are a match to TRBD2. V gave up 8 bases and J gave up 0 bases; unmatched junction bases: 7. There are 15 residues in the CDR3. CDR3 coding DNA: TGTGCCAGCCGAATAGCGGGTGGAGCCAAAAACATTCAGTACTTC. Amino acid sequence: CASRIAGGAKNIQYF.

By share, this clonotype ranks as medium-sized (0.01 to 0.1%). The chain couples TRBV10-3 to TRBJ2-7; D might be TRBD1 (5 bases). Germline V lookup: CDR1 ENHRY, CDR2 SYGVKD. The CDR3 has 12 residues. With 8 bases removed from V and 6 bases from J, the gap between germline ends came to 14 bases. This CDR3 is CAIGEQGTEQYF. CDR3 DNA sequence: TGTGCCATCGGAGAGCAGGGTACCGAGCAGTACTTC.

By proportion, this clonotype is medium-sized. The V gene is TRBV5-1, the J gene TRBJ1-1; D not certain. Per the germline V gene, CDR1 is SGHRS and CDR2 is YFSETQ. Deletions cut 0 bases from V and 2 bases from J, with 11 bases between. CDR3 length equals 15 residues. The CDR3 DNA follows: TGCGCCAGCAGCTTGGAAGGAATTCCCAACACTGAAGCTTTCTTT. This gives the protein CASSLEGIPNTEAFF.

This clonotype was counted many times. The chain is built from TRBV5-1 and TRBJ2-6, with TRBD2 matching over 7 bases. V was pared by 3 bases and J by 1 base, with 1 base of the junction left unmatched. Germline assignment: CDR1 SGHRS and CDR2 YFSETQ. The CDR3 sequence is 15 residues long. This CDR3 reads CASSSLASGANVLTF. For the CDR3, the DNA is TGCGCCAGCAGCTCACTAGCGTCTGGGGCCAACGTCCTGACTTTC.

This clonotype showed up many times. This chain joins TRBV20-1 and TRBJ2-7; TRBD2 matches 7 bases. The CDR3 totals 15 residues. CDR1 DFQATT and CDR2 SNEGSKA come from the germline V gene (reference sequence). Trimming cost V 2 bases and J 3 bases; bases outside gene matches: 10. DNA for the CDR3: TGCAGTGCTAGACCCGCAAGTGGCGGGGGCTACGAGCAGTACTTC. Translating gives CSARPASGGGYEQYF.

In this sample, this clonotype turned up many times. CDR3 amino acids: CASSVDLRSLDEQFF. The CDR3 nucleotides are TGTGCCAGCAGCGTAGATTTGCGGTCTTTGGATGAGCAGTTCTTC. The chain has TRBV9 and TRBJ2-1, with D hard to call. Trimming cost V 0 bases and J 8 bases, with 15 bases left between them. The CDR3 spans 15 residues. The V gene's germline CDR1 is SGDLS and CDR2 YYNGEE.

This clonotype is deemed medium-sized. The chain combines TRBV20-1 with TRBJ2-3; 11 bases align to TRBD2. Looked up from germline, CDR1 is DFQATT and CDR2 is SNEGSKA (reference sequence). The length of the CDR3 is 15 residues. V trimming: 4 bases; J trimming: 2 bases; junction bases outside the gene matches: 5. This chain's CDR3 is CSATVAGGYTDTQYF. The CDR3 region has the DNA TGCAGTGCTACTGTAGCGGGAGGGTACACAGATACGCAGTATTTT.

This clonotype was counted a few times. The rearrangement joins TRBV7-9 to TRBJ2-1; TRBD2 matches at 8 bases. This CDR3 is 16 amino acids long. The V segment lost 7 bases and the J segment 1 base; nucleotides outside the gene matches: 9. Germline V lookup: CDR1 SEHNR, CDR2 FQNEAQ (reference sequence). The CDR3 DNA reads TGTGCCAGCACCCCCTGGGGGACTAGTTCCTACAATGAGCAGTTCTTC. Amino acids: CASTPWGTSSYNEQFF.

The chain couples TRBV15 to TRBJ2-3; a possible D gene is TRBD1 (6 bases). The CDR3 sequence is 13 residues long. Trimming left V 3 bases short and J 6 bases short, with 10 bases between. In germline, CDR1 is LNHNV, CDR2 YYDKDF (reference sequence). As DNA, the CDR3 is TGTGCCACCAGCAGGGGACAAATGGATACGCAGTATTTT. It encodes CATSRGQMDTQYF.

A few counts support this clonotype. The chain recombines TRBV7-9 with TRBJ2-1; 16 nucleotides agree with TRBD2. Germline V gene sequence: CDR1 SEHNR, CDR2 FQNEAQ (reference sequence). The CDR3 runs to 18 residues. Germline trimming cut 2 bases from V and 9 bases from J; bases unmatched to any gene: 10. CDR3 nucleotides: TGTGCCAGCAGCTTAACCGGGACTAGCGGGAGGGCCCACGGTGAGCAGTTCTTC. Amino acid sequence: CASSLTGTSGRAHGEQFF. Filled out from reference TRBV7-9 and TRBJ2-1, the complete variable domain reads DTGVSQNPRHKITKRGQNVTFRCDPISEHNRLYWYRQTLGQGPEFLTYFQNEAQLEKSRLLSDRFSAERPKGSFSTLEIQRTEQGDSAMYLCASSLTGTSGRAHGEQFFGPGTRLTVL.

This clonotype was recorded at least ten times. The genes are TRBV2 and TRBJ1-1; no reliable D call. The CDR3 totals 14 residues. Germline V gene sequence: CDR1 SNHLY, CDR2 FYNNEI. Deletions cut 4 bases from V and 1 base from J, with 10 bases between. The CDR3 sequence: CASSARETNTEAFF. CDR3 in DNA: TGTGCCAGCAGTGCAAGGGAAACGAACACTGAAGCTTTCTTT.

This chain uses TRBV12-3 or TRBV12-4 with TRBJ2-5; TRBD2 is a possible D gene (5 bases). This CDR3 is 13 amino acids long. V lost 8 bases and J 5 bases, leaving 15 bases between the germline ends. The chain's CDR3 is CASGRGSLETQYF. Written as DNA, the CDR3 is TGTGCCAGCGGCCGTGGGAGTCTCGAGACCCAGTACTTC.

This clonotype was seen repeatedly, ten times or more. The chain combines TRBV6-5 with TRBJ2-2; 7 nucleotides agree with TRBD2. Per the germline V gene, CDR1 is MNHEY and CDR2 is SVGAGI. This CDR3 has 19 amino acids. V was pared by 0 bases and J by 4 bases, with 14 bases of the junction left unmatched. The CDR3 nucleotides read TGTGCCAGCAGTTACTCGACCGGGTGGGCGGGAGCACTCACCGGGGAGCTGTTTTTT. This codes for CASSYSTGWAGALTGELFF.

Of note for this clonotype: An end of the junction differs from the germline gene, which may be a read error. The chain links TRBV20-1 to TRBJ1-6; D may be TRBD1 (5 bases). Germline CDR1 reads DFQATT; CDR2 reads SNEGSKA (reference sequence). The CDR3 has 17 amino acids. Written as DNA, the CDR3 is TGCAGTGCTAGAGATTCCTTTTGGCAGGGAAGTAATCCACCCCTCCACTTT. Amino acids: CSARDSFWQGSNPPLHF.